This T cell receptor (beta chain) was observed in a study of T cell repertoires in cytomegalovirus infection. Study-level points and caveats: The ex vivo response was dominated by HLA-C-restricted CMV-specific TCR beta clonotypes.

TCRdb reprocessed the reads with MiXCR, giving one entry per CDR3 protein. The sample contains roughly 630,000 distinct CDR3 sequences, 24% of which appear only once. This clonotype was seen a few times. The antigen remains unidentified. CDR1 and CDR2 (germline): SEHNR, FQNEAQ (reference sequence). The CDR3 loop spans 11 amino acids. Trimming pared 7 bases from V and 6 bases from J, leaving 9 bases between. Source material: CD8+ T cells from PBMCs. This chain uses TRBV7-9 with TRBJ1-1; D not certain. This receptor was taken from a human donor in good health (CMV status not recorded). Some clones in this sample may be carry-over from other donors' samples. CDR3: CASTTPAEAFF. The CDR3 bases are TGTGCCAGCACGACCCCCGCTGAAGCTTTCTTT. The complete variable domain, with remaining parts taken from reference TRBV7-9 and TRBJ1-1, reads DTGVSQNPRHKITKRGQNVTFRCDPISEHNRLYWYRQTLGQGPEFLTYFQNEAQLEKSRLLSDRFSAERPKGSFSTLEIQRTEQGDSAMYLCASTTPAEAFFGQGTRLTVV.